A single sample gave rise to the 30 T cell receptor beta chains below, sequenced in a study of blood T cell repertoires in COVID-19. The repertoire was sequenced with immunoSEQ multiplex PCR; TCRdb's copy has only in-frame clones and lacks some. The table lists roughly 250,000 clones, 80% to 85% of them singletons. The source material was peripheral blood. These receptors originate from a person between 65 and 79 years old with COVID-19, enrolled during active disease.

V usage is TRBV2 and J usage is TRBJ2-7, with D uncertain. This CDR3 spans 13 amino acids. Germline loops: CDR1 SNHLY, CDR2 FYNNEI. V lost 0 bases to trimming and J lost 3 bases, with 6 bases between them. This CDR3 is CASSEALVYEQYF. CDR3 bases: TGTGCCAGCAGTGAAGCGCTAGTCTACGAGCAGTACTTC.

The CDR3 reads CAWSFLATYNEQFF. CDR3 DNA sequence: TGTGCCTGGAGTTTCCTAGCGACTTACAATGAGCAGTTCTTC. The chain employs TRBV30 and TRBJ2-1; D might be TRBD2 (6 bases). The CDR3 consists of 14 residues. The germline CDR1 and CDR2 sequences are GTSNPN and SVGIG (reference sequence). Trimming pared 2 bases from V and 4 bases from J, leaving 12 bases between. The full variable domain, rest sourced from reference TRBV30 and TRBJ2-1, is SQTIHQWPATLVQPVGSPLSLECTVEGTSNPNLYWYRQAAGRGLQLLFYSVGIGQISSEVPQNLSASRPQDRQFILSSKKLLLSDSGFYLCAWSFLATYNEQFFGPGTRLTVL.

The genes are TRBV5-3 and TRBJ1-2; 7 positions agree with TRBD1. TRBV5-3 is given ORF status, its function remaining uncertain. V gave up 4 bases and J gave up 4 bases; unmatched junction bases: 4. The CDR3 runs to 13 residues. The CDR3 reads CARSHRGFYGYTF. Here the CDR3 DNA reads TGTGCCAGAAGCCACAGGGGTTTCTATGGCTACACCTTC.

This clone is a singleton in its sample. In DNA, the CDR3 is TGTGCCAGCAGTTACGGGGCGGGAGAAAGGGACGAGCAGTACTTC. It specifies CASSYGAGERDEQYF. The chain employs TRBV6-5 and TRBJ2-7; 7 positions agree with TRBD2. After removal of 2 bases from V and 5 bases from J, the junction contained 9 bases not matched to a gene. This CDR3 is 15 amino acids long. CDR1 is MNHEY and CDR2 is SVGAGI in the germline V gene.

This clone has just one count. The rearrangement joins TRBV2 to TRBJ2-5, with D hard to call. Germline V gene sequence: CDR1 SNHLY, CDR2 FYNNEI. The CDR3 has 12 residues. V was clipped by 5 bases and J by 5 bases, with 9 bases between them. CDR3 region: CASSQVRETQYF. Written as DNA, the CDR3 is TGTGCCAGCAGTCAGGTCCGGGAGACCCAGTACTTC.

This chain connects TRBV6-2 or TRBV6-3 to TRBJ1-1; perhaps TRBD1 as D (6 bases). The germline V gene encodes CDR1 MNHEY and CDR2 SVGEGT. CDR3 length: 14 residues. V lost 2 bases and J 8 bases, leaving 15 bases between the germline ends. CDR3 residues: CASSYAHRVGEAFF. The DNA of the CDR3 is TGTGCCAGCAGTTACGCCCACAGGGTTGGGGAAGCTTTCTTT.

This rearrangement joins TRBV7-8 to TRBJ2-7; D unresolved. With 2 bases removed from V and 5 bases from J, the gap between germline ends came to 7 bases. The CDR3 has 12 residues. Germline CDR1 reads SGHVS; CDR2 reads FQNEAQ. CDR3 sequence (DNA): TGTGCCAGCAGCTTAATTGGAGACGAGCAGTACTTC. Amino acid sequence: CASSLIGDEQYF.

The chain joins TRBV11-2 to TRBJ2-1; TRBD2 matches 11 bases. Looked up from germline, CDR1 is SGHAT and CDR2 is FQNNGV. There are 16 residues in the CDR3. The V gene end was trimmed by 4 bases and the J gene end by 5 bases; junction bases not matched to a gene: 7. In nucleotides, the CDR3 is TGTGCCAGCAGCTGGGATAGCGGGGGGGGACACAATGAGCAGTTCTTC. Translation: CASSWDSGGGHNEQFF.

The CDR3 is CASSLGAQGSTEAFF. Here the CDR3 DNA reads TGTGCCAGCAGCTTAGGCGCACAGGGTTCCACTGAAGCTTTCTTT. The chain couples TRBV7-2 to TRBJ1-1; maybe TRBD1 (6 bases). The CDR3 contains 15 residues. Per the germline V gene, CDR1 is SGHTA and CDR2 is FQGNSA. Trimming removed 1 base from V and 4 bases from J, with 13 bases in between.

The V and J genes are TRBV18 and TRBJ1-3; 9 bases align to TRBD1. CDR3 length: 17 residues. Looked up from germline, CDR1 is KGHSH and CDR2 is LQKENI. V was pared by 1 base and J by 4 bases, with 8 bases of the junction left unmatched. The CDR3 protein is CASSPLPTQGAGNTIYF. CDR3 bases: TGTGCCAGCTCACCACTCCCCACACAGGGGGCGGGAAACACCATATATTTT. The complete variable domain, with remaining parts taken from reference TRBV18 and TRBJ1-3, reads NAGVMQNPRHLVRRRGQEARLRCSPMKGHSHVYWYRQLPEEGLKFMVYLQKENIIDESGMPKERFSAEFPKEGPSILRIQQVVRGDSAAYFCASSPLPTQGAGNTIYFGEGSWLTVV.

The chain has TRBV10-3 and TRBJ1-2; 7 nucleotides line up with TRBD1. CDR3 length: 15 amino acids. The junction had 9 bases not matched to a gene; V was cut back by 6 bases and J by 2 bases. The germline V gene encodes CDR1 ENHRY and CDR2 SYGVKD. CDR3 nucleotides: TGTGCCATCAGCCCTTCCTCGGGACAGAACTATGGCTACACCTTC. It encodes CAISPSSGQNYGYTF.

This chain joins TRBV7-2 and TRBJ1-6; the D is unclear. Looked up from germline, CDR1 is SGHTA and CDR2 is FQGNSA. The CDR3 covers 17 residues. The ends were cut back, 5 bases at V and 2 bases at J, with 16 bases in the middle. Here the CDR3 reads CASSEVPTEPYNSPLHF. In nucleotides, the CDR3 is TGTGCCAGCAGCGAAGTCCCAACAGAGCCCTATAATTCACCCCTCCACTTT.

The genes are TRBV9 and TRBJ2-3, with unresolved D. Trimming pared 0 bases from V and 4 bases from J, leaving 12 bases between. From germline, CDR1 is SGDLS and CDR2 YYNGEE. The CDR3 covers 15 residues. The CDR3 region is CASSVAGAPPDTQYF. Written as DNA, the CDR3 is TGTGCCAGCAGCGTAGCTGGAGCCCCCCCAGATACGCAGTATTTT. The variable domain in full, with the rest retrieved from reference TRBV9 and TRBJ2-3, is DSGVTQTPKHLITATGQRVTLRCSPRSGDLSVYWYQQSLDQGLQFLIQYYNGEERAKGNILERFSAQQFPDLHSELNLSSLELGDSALYFCASSVAGAPPDTQYFGPGTRLTVL.

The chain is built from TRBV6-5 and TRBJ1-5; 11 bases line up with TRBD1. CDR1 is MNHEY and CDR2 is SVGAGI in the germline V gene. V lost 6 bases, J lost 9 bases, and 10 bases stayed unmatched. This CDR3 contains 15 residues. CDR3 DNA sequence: TGTGCCAGCAGACGGGACAGGGGGTTGGGCGGGCCCCAGCATTTT. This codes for CASRRDRGLGGPQHF.

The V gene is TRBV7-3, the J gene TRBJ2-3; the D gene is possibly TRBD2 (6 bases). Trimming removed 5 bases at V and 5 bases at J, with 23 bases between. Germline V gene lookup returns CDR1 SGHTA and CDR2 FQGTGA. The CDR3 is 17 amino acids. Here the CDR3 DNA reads TGTGCCAGCAGCCCCCGCGGAGGGGAAGGAATAGGAGATACGCAGTATTTT. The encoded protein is CASSPRGGEGIGDTQYF.

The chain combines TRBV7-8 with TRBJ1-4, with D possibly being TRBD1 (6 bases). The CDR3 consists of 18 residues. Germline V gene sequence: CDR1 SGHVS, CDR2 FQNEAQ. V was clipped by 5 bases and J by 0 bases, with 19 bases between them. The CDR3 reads CASSEGHRWGTTNEKLFF. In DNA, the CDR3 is TGTGCCAGCAGCGAGGGACATCGCTGGGGAACAACTAATGAAAAACTGTTTTTT. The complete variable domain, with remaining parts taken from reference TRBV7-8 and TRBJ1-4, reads GAGVSQSPRYKVAKRGQDVALRCDPISGHVSLFWYQQALGQGPEFLTYFQNEAQLDKSGLPSDRFFAERPEGSVSTLKIQRTQQEDSAVYLCASSEGHRWGTTNEKLFFGSGTQLSVL.

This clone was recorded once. CDR3 loop: CASSLLGGNANEKLFF. Here the CDR3 DNA reads TGTGCCAGCAGCTTATTAGGGGGAAATGCTAATGAAAAACTGTTTTTT. The V gene is TRBV5-5, the J gene TRBJ1-4; D perhaps matches TRBD1 (6 bases). V lost 2 bases and J lost 3, with 14 bases in between. Germline V gene data show CDR1 as SGHKS and CDR2 as YYEKEE (reference sequence). This CDR3 is built from 16 residues.

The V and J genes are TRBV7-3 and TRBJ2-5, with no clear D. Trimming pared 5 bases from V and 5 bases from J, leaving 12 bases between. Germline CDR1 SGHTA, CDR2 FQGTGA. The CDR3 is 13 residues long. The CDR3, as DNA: TGTGCCAGCAGCGCCCAGGTCGGTGAGACCCAGTACTTC. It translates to CASSAQVGETQYF.

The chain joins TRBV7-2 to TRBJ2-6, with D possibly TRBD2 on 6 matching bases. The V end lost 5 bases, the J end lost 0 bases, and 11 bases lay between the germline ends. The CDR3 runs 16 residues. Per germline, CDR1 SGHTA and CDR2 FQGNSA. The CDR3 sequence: CASSRTRGSGANVLTF. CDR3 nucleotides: TGTGCCAGCAGCCGGACGCGGGGCTCTGGGGCCAACGTCCTGACTTTC.

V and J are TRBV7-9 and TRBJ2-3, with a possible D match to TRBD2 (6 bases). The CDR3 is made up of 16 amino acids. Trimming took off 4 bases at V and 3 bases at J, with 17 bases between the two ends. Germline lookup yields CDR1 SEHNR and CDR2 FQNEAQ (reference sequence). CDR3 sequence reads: CASSSTGVGTTDTQYF. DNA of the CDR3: TGTGCCAGCAGCTCGACCGGGGTCGGGACTACAGATACGCAGTATTTT.

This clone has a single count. Here the CDR3 reads CASSSWAAGGMNEQFF. The CDR3 DNA follows: TGTGCCAGCAGCTCCTGGGCAGCGGGGGGGATGAATGAGCAGTTCTTC. This rearrangement joins TRBV3-1 (or the pseudogene TRBV3-2) to TRBJ2-1; 10 positions agree with TRBD2. Unmatched junction bases numbered 11, after V lost 5 bases and J lost 7 bases. The germline V gene has CDR1 LGHDT and CDR2 YNNKEL (reference sequence). This CDR3 has 16 amino acids.

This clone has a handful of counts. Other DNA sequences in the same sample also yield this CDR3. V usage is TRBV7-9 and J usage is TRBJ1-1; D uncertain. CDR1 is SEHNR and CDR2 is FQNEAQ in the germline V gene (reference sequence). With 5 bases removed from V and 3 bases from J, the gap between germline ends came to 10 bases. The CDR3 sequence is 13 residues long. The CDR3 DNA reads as TGTGCCAGCAGCCTACGCGCCGACACTGAAGCTTTCTTT. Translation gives CASSLRADTEAFF.

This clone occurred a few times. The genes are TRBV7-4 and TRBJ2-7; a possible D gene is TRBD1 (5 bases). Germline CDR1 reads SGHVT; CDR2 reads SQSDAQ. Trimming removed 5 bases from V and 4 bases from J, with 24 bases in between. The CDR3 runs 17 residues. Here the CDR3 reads CASSPTLPLQAIYEQYF. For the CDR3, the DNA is TGTGCCAGCAGCCCAACCCTCCCGCTACAGGCGATATACGAGCAGTACTTC.

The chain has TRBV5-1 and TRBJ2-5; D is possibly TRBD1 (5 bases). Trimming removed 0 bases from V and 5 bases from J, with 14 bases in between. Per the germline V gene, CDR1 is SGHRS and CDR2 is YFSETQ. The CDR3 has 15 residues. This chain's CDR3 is CASSLARGEVETQYF. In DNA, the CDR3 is TGCGCCAGCAGCTTGGCTAGGGGCGAGGTGGAGACCCAGTACTTC.

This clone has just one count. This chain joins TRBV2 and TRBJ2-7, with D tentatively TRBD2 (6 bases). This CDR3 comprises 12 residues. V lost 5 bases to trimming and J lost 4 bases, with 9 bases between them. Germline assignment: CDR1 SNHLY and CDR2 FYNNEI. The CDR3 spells CASSFGGYEQYF. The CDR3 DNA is TGTGCCAGCAGTTTCGGGGGTTACGAGCAGTACTTC.

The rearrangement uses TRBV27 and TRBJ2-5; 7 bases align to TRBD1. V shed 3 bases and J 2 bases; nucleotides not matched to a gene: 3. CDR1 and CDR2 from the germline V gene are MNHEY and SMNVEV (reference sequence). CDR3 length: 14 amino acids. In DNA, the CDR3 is TGTGCCAGCAGTTTTGGGACAGCTCAAGAGACCCAGTACTTC. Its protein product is CASSFGTAQETQYF.

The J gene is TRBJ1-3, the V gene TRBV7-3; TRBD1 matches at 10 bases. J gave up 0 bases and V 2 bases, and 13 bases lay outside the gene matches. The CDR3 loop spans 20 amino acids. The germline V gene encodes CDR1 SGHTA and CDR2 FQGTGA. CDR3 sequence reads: CASSLYPVGGQGTSGNTIYF. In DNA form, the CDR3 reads TGTGCCAGCAGCTTATACCCCGTTGGGGGACAGGGGACCTCTGGAAACACCATATATTTT.

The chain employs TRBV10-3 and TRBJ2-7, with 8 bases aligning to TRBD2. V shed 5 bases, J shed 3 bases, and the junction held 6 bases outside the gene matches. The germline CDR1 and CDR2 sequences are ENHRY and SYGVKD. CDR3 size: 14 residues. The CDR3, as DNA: TGTGCCATCAGTCGTAGCGGGACCGGCTACGAGCAGTACTTC. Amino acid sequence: CAISRSGTGYEQYF.

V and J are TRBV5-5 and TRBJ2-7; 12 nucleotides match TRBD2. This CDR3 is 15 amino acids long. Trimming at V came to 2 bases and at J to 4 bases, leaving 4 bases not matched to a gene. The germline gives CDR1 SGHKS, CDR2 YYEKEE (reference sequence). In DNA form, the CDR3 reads TGTGCCAGCAGCTTTGAACTAGCGGGGGGATACGAGCAGTACTTC. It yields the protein CASSFELAGGYEQYF.

The CDR3: CASSGGRMNTEAFF. The CDR3 nucleotides are TGTGCCAGCAGTGGAGGAAGAATGAACACTGAAGCTTTCTTT. The chain combines TRBV2 with TRBJ1-1, with D hard to call. Trimming removed 4 bases from V and 0 bases from J, with 9 bases in between. The germline V gene has CDR1 SNHLY and CDR2 FYNNEI. CDR3 length equals 14 residues.